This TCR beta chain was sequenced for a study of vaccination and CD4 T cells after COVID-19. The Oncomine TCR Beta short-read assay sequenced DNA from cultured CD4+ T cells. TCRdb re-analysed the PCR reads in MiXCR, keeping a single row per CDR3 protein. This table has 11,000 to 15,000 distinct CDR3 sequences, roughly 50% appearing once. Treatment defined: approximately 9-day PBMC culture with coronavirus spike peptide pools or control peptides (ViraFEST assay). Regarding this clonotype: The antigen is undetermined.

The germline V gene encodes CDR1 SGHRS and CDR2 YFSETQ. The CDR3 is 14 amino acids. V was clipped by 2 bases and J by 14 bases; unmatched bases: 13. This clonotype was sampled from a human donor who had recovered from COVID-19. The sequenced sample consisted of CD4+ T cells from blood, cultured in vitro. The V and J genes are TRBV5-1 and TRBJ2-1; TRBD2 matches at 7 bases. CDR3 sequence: CASSLIPNSGWEFF. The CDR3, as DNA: TGCGCCAGCAGCTTAATACCGAATAGCGGGTGGGAGTTCTTC.